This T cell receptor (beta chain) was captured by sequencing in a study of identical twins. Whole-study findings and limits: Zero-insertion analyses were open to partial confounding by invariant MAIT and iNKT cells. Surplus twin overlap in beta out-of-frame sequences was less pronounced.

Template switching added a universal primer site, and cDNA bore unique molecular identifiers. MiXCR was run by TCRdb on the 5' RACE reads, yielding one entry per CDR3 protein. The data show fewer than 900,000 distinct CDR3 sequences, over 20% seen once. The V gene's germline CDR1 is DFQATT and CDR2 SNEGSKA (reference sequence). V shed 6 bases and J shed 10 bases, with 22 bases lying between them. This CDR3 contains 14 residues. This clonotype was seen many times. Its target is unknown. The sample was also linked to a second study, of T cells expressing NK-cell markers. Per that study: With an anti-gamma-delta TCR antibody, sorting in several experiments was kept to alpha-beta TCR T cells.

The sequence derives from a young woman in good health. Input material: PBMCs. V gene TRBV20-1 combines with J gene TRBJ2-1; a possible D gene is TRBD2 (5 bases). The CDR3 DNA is TGCAGTGCGCCCTGGCTAGTCGGCACGGGGGAGCAGTTCTTC. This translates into CSAPWLVGTGEQFF.